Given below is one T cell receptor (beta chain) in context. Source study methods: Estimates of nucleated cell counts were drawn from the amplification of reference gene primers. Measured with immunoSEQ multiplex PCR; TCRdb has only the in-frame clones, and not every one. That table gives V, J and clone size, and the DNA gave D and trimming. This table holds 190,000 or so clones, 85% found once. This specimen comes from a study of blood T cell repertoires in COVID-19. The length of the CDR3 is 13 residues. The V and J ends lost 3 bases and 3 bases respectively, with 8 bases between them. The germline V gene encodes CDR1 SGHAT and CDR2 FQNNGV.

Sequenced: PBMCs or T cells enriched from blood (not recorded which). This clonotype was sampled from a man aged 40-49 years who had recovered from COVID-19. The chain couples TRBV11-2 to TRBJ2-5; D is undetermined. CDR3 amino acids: CASSLNSKETQYF. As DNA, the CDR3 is TGTGCCAGCAGCTTGAACAGCAAAGAGACCCAGTACTTC.